Listed below are T cell receptor beta chains from one sample, sequenced in a study of beta chain features in type 1 diabetes. Profiled with immunoSEQ multiplex PCR; TCRdb holds only in-frame clones, not every one. The sample holds 330,000 or so clones; roughly 12% are singletons and the top ten take around 0.01%. The sequencing input was naive CD4+ T cells from blood. The receptor source for this set is a woman aged 18 to 35 with type 1 diabetes. CDR3s include the opening cysteine and the closing phenylalanine or tryptophan. The D gene is left open where the match is weak. Only some rows state a clone size, as once, few, many or a class for expanded clones.

abundance: NA
j_gene: TRBJ2-7
d_gene: NA
v_gene: TRBV25-1
CDR3nt: TGTGCCAGCAGTGAATCGTACTACGAGCAGTACTTC
CDR3aa: CASSESYYEQYF

abundance: NA
j_gene: TRBJ2-1
d_gene: TRBD2
v_gene: TRBV7-2
CDR3nt: TGTGCCAGCAGCTTAGCGATGGCGGGAGGATCAAATGAGCAGTTCTTC
CDR3aa: CASSLAMAGGSNEQFF

abundance: few
j_gene: TRBJ2-7
d_gene: NA
v_gene: TRBV5-1
CDR3nt: TGCGCCAGCAGCTTGGGGAGCTCCGAGCAGTACTTC
CDR3aa: CASSLGSSEQYF

abundance: NA
j_gene: TRBJ2-7
d_gene: NA
v_gene: TRBV6-1
CDR3nt: TGTGCCAGCATAGCGGTCCCGGTGGTCGGCGAGCAGTACTTC
CDR3aa: CASIAVPVVGEQYF

abundance: NA
j_gene: TRBJ2-3
d_gene: TRBD2
v_gene: TRBV29-1
CDR3nt: TGCAGCGTTGAGGCGAGCGGGGATGCAGATACGCAGTATTTT
CDR3aa: CSVEASGDADTQYF

abundance: NA
j_gene: TRBJ1-1
d_gene: TRBD1
v_gene: TRBV5-1
CDR3nt: TGCGCCAGCAGCTTTAGGACAGGGAACACTGAAGCTTTCTTT
CDR3aa: CASSFRTGNTEAFF

abundance: few
j_gene: TRBJ1-2
d_gene: TRBD1
v_gene: TRBV5-1
CDR3nt: TGCGCCAGCAGCCCAAATCCGGGACAGGGAAATGGCTACACCTTC
CDR3aa: CASSPNPGQGNGYTF

abundance: few
j_gene: TRBJ2-3
d_gene: TRBD2
v_gene: TRBV18
CDR3nt: TGTGCCAGCGGACTAGCCGGGACAGATACGCAGTATTTT
CDR3aa: CASGLAGTDTQYF

abundance: NA
j_gene: TRBJ2-7
d_gene: NA
v_gene: TRBV18
CDR3nt: TGTGCCAGCTCACCTGAGCAGTCGGGCGAGCAGTACTTC
CDR3aa: CASSPEQSGEQYF

abundance: few
j_gene: TRBJ2-1
d_gene: NA
v_gene: TRBV4-3
CDR3nt: TGCGCCAGCAGCCAAGGGAGACCTGTCCTTAAAGAACCCTACAATGAGCAGTTCTTC
CDR3aa: CASSQGRPVLKEPYNEQFF

abundance: few
j_gene: TRBJ1-2
d_gene: NA
v_gene: TRBV6-5
CDR3nt: TGTGCCAGCAGGACAGGCTATGGCTACACCTTC
CDR3aa: CASRTGYGYTF

abundance: few
j_gene: TRBJ2-7
d_gene: TRBD1
v_gene: TRBV4-1
CDR3nt: TGCGCCAGCAGCCACCGGGACAGGGACGAAGGAGAGCAGTACTTC
CDR3aa: CASSHRDRDEGEQYF

abundance: few
j_gene: TRBJ1-4
d_gene: NA
v_gene: TRBV7-2
CDR3nt: TGTGCCAGCAGCTACTGGTCGAGGGAGGGGGAAAAACTGTTTTTT
CDR3aa: CASSYWSREGEKLFF

abundance: NA
j_gene: TRBJ2-2
d_gene: TRBD2
v_gene: TRBV2
CDR3nt: TGTGCCAGCAGCCTAAGGACTAGCGGGGCCGGGGAGCTGTTTTTT
CDR3aa: CASSLRTSGAGELFF

abundance: NA
j_gene: TRBJ1-2
d_gene: NA
v_gene: TRBV9
CDR3nt: TGTGCCAGCAGCGTAGCTCTTACAGGCCACTATGGCTACACCTTC
CDR3aa: CASSVALTGHYGYTF

abundance: few
j_gene: TRBJ1-2
d_gene: NA
v_gene: TRBV4-1
CDR3nt: TGCGCCAGCAGCCCAACAGGAATTGGCTACACCTTC
CDR3aa: CASSPTGIGYTF

abundance: NA
j_gene: TRBJ2-4
d_gene: NA
v_gene: TRBV7-9
CDR3nt: TGTGCCAGCAGCCCGAGGGGGGGCATTCAGTACTTC
CDR3aa: CASSPRGGIQYF

abundance: few
j_gene: TRBJ1-3
d_gene: NA
v_gene: TRBV29-1
CDR3nt: TGCAGCGTCCTACTTGGAAACACCATATATTTT
CDR3aa: CSVLLGNTIYF

abundance: NA
j_gene: TRBJ2-7
d_gene: NA
v_gene: TRBV6-5
CDR3nt: TGTGCCAGCAGCCCGGGTGGAGAGCAGTACTTC
CDR3aa: CASSPGGEQYF

abundance: NA
j_gene: TRBJ2-2
d_gene: NA
v_gene: TRBV7-9
CDR3nt: TGTGCCAGCAACAACTATGCCGGGGAGCTGTTTTTT
CDR3aa: CASNNYAGELFF

abundance: NA
j_gene: TRBJ2-7
d_gene: NA
v_gene: TRBV11-2
CDR3nt: TGTGCCAGCAGCTCGATATTGGGGGGTTACGAGCAGTACTTC
CDR3aa: CASSSILGGYEQYF

abundance: few
j_gene: TRBJ1-6
d_gene: NA
v_gene: TRBV5-8
CDR3nt: TGTGCCAGCCCCCCCCTGGGCTCACCCCTCCACTTT
CDR3aa: CASPPLGSPLHF

abundance: NA
j_gene: TRBJ1-2
d_gene: NA
v_gene: TRBV5-6
CDR3nt: TGTGCCAGCAGCTTGGGCGGAGCGCCAGGGCCATATGGCTACACCTTC
CDR3aa: CASSLGGAPGPYGYTF

abundance: NA
j_gene: TRBJ1-5
d_gene: NA
v_gene: TRBV18
CDR3nt: TGTGCCAGCTCACCCCAGGGGAGCAATCAGCCCCAGCATTTT
CDR3aa: CASSPQGSNQPQHF

abundance: NA
j_gene: TRBJ2-1
d_gene: NA
v_gene: TRBV12-5
CDR3nt: TGTGCTAGTGGCAGAAGGTATGGCAAGACCCCCGAGGTTAACTACAATGAGCAGTTCTTC
CDR3aa: CASGRRYGKTPEVNYNEQFF

abundance: NA
j_gene: TRBJ2-1
d_gene: NA
v_gene: TRBV5-6
CDR3nt: TGTGCCAGCAGCTTCCTAGAGGTGGTGCGGCAGTTCTTC
CDR3aa: CASSFLEVVRQFF

abundance: NA
j_gene: TRBJ2-7
d_gene: TRBD1
v_gene: TRBV28
CDR3nt: TGTGCCAGCAGGAAAACAGGGGCGGAGCAGTACTTC
CDR3aa: CASRKTGAEQYF

abundance: NA
j_gene: TRBJ2-3
d_gene: NA
v_gene: TRBV5-4
CDR3nt: TGTGCCAGCAGCCCGCGCGTAGGAGGGGGCACAGATACGCAGTATTTT
CDR3aa: CASSPRVGGGTDTQYF

abundance: NA
j_gene: TRBJ2-1
d_gene: NA
v_gene: TRBV28
CDR3nt: TGTGCCAGCAGGCCCCCGGGGGACTACAATGAGCAGTTCTTC
CDR3aa: CASRPPGDYNEQFF

abundance: NA
j_gene: TRBJ2-5
d_gene: NA
v_gene: TRBV9
CDR3nt: TGTGCCAGCAGCGAGGGGCTGTACCAAGAGACCCAGTACTTC
CDR3aa: CASSEGLYQETQYF

abundance: NA
j_gene: TRBJ2-7
d_gene: TRBD2
v_gene: TRBV7-6
CDR3nt: TGTGCCAGCAGCCCCGGGACTAATCCGTCCTACGAGCAGTACTTC
CDR3aa: CASSPGTNPSYEQYF

abundance: few
j_gene: TRBJ2-5
d_gene: NA
v_gene: TRBV6-5
CDR3nt: TGTGCCAGCAGACAGGGGGGGGAGACCCAGTACTTC
CDR3aa: CASRQGGETQYF

abundance: few
j_gene: TRBJ1-5
d_gene: NA
v_gene: TRBV5-6
CDR3nt: TGTGCCAGCAGCTGGGGGGGACCCCTAGGTCAGCCCCAGCATTTT
CDR3aa: CASSWGGPLGQPQHF

abundance: NA
j_gene: TRBJ2-7
d_gene: TRBD2
v_gene: TRBV9
CDR3nt: TGTGCCAGCAGCGTAGTTGCGGGAGATGGCGAGCAGTACTTC
CDR3aa: CASSVVAGDGEQYF

abundance: few
j_gene: TRBJ1-6
d_gene: NA
v_gene: TRBV9
CDR3nt: TGTGCCAGCAGCGTAGCTACAGGGAATTCACCCCTCCACTTT
CDR3aa: CASSVATGNSPLHF

abundance: NA
j_gene: TRBJ1-2
d_gene: TRBD1
v_gene: TRBV6-5
CDR3nt: TGTGCCAGCAGTTCCCGGACAGGGCTTGGCTACACCTTC
CDR3aa: CASSSRTGLGYTF

abundance: few
j_gene: TRBJ1-1
d_gene: NA
v_gene: TRBV30
CDR3nt: TGTGCCTGGGGGGCAGGCATGAACACTGAAGCTTTCTTT
CDR3aa: CAWGAGMNTEAFF

abundance: NA
j_gene: TRBJ2-3
d_gene: TRBD2
v_gene: TRBV28
CDR3nt: TGTGCCAGCGGACTAGCGGGGCCGATATATACGCAGTATTTT
CDR3aa: CASGLAGPIYTQYF

abundance: few
j_gene: TRBJ2-3
d_gene: NA
v_gene: TRBV7-8
CDR3nt: TGTGCCAGCAGCTACCGGGGTGATACGCAGTATTTT
CDR3aa: CASSYRGDTQYF

abundance: NA
j_gene: TRBJ2-5
d_gene: NA
v_gene: TRBV6-5
CDR3nt: TGTGCCAGCAGGCCAGGGGACCAAGAGACCCAGTACTTC
CDR3aa: CASRPGDQETQYF

abundance: few
j_gene: TRBJ2-3
d_gene: NA
v_gene: TRBV7-2
CDR3nt: TGTGCCAGCACCAGGAGGGCAGCTAGCACAGATACGCAGTATTTT
CDR3aa: CASTRRAASTDTQYF

abundance: few
j_gene: TRBJ2-5
d_gene: NA
v_gene: TRBV5-4
CDR3nt: TGTGCCAGCAGCCCCCAGGCAGGGGCCCAAGAGACCCAGTACTTC
CDR3aa: CASSPQAGAQETQYF

abundance: NA
j_gene: TRBJ1-1
d_gene: NA
v_gene: TRBV9
CDR3nt: TGTGCCAGCAGCGTAGAAGGGACACGAAGGAACACTGAAGCTTTCTTT
CDR3aa: CASSVEGTRRNTEAFF

abundance: NA
j_gene: TRBJ1-1
d_gene: TRBD1
v_gene: TRBV6-1
CDR3nt: TGTGCCAGTTGGGACAGTTACACTGAAGCTTTCTTT
CDR3aa: CASWDSYTEAFF